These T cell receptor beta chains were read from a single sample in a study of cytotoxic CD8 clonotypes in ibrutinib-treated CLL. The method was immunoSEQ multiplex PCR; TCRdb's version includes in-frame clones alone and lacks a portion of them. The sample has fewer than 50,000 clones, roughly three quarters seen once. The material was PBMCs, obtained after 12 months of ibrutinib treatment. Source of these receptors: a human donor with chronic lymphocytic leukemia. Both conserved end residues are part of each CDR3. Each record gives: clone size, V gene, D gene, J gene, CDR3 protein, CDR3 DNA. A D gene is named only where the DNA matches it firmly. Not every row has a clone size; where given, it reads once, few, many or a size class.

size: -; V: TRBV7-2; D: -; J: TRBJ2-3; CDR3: CASSPGGESTQYF; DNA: TGTGCCAGCAGCCCCGGCGGGGAAAGTACGCAGTATTTT
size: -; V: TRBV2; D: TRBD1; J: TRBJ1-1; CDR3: CASTRDRGSTEAFF; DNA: TGTGCCAGCACCCGGGACAGGGGAAGCACTGAAGCTTTCTTT
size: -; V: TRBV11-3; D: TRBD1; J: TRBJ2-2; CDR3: CASSSGQANTGELFF; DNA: TGTGCCAGCAGCTCGGGACAGGCGAACACCGGGGAGCTGTTTTTT
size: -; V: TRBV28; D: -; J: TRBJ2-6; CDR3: CASRTAAGANVLTF; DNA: TGTGCCAGCAGAACGGCCGCTGGGGCCAACGTCCTGACTTTC
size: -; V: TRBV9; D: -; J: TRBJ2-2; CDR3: CASQVSPGELFF; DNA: TGTGCCAGCCAGGTTTCCCCCGGGGAGCTGTTTTTT
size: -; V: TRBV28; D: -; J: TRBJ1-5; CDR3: CASSAWTRDSNQPQHF; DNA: TGTGCCAGCAGTGCATGGACAAGAGATAGCAATCAGCCCCAGCATTTT
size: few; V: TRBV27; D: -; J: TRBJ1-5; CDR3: CASRLGLNQPQHF; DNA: TGTGCCAGCAGATTGGGGTTGAATCAGCCCCAGCATTTT
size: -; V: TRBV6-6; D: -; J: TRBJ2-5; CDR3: CASSYTSGAGETQYF; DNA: TGTGCCAGCAGTTACACCTCAGGGGCGGGAGAGACCCAGTACTTC
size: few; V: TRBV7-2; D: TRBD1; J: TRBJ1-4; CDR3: CASSQGQGGKLFF; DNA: TGTGCCAGCAGCCAGGGACAGGGGGGGAAACTGTTTTTT
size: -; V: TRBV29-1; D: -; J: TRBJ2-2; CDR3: CSVGLGPGELFF; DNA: TGCAGCGTTGGTTTGGGCCCCGGGGAGCTGTTTTTT
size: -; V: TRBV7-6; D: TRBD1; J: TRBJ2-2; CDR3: CASSPGARGLLTNTGELFF; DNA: TGTGCCAGCAGTCCTGGGGCCAGGGGGCTGCTTACGAACACCGGGGAGCTGTTTTTT
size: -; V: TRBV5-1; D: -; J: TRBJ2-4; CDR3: CASRLDGNIQYF; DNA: TGCGCCAGCAGGTTGGACGGAAACATTCAGTACTTC
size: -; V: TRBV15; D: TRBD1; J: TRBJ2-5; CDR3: CATSRWGRDRQETQYF; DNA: TGTGCCACCAGCAGATGGGGAAGGGACAGACAAGAGACCCAGTACTTC
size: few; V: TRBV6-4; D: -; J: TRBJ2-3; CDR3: CASSEKPPDTQYF; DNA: TGTGCCAGCAGTGAGAAACCCCCAGATACGCAGTATTTT
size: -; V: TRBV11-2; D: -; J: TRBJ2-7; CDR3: CASSQGAGGTFYEQYF; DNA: TGTGCCAGCAGCCAGGGGGCGGGAGGCACTTTCTACGAGCAGTACTTC
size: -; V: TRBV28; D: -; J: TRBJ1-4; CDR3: CASTYLFGRQRGRPEKLFF; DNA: TGTGCCAGCACCTACCTATTTGGCCGACAAAGAGGGAGGCCGGAAAAACTGTTTTTT
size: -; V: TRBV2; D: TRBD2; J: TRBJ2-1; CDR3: CASGQGGNEQFF; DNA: TGTGCCAGCGGGCAGGGAGGGAATGAGCAGTTCTTC
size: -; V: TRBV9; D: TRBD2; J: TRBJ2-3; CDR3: CASSIIAGATTDTQYF; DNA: TGTGCCAGCAGCATCATAGCGGGAGCGACCACAGATACGCAGTATTTT
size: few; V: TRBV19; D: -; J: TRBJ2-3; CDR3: CASSISGYGTDTQYF; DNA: TGTGCCAGTAGTATCTCAGGGTATGGCACAGATACGCAGTATTTT
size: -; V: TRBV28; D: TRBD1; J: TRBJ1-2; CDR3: CASSLLRSTGAGYTF; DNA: TGTGCCAGCAGTTTATTGCGTTCCACAGGGGCTGGCTACACCTTC
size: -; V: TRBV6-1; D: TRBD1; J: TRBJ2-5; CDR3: CASSVTGEETQYF; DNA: TGTGCCAGCAGTGTAACAGGGGAAGAGACCCAGTACTTC
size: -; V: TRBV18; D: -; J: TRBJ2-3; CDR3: CASSQGITDTQYF; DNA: TGTGCCAGCTCACAGGGAATCACAGATACGCAGTATTTT
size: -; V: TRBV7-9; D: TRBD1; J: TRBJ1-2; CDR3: CASTPPGQGMQGYTF; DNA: TGTGCCAGCACCCCACCAGGACAGGGTATGCAGGGCTACACCTTC
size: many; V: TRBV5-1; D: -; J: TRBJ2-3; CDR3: CASSSYGPDTQYF; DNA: TGCGCCAGCAGCTCTTACGGCCCAGATACGCAGTATTTT
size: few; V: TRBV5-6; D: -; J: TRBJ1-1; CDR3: CASSLNLRGQAFF; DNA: TGTGCCAGCAGCTTAAATTTGAGGGGACAAGCTTTCTTT
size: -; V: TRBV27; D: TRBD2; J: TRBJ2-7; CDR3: CASSLGAPIAGGYEQYF; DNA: TGTGCCAGCAGTTTAGGAGCACCTATAGCGGGAGGGTACGAGCAGTACTTC
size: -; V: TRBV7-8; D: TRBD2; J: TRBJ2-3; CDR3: CASSLVSSSGRSSTDTQYF; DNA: TGTGCCAGCAGCTTAGTGAGTAGTAGCGGGAGGTCTAGCACAGATACGCAGTATTTT
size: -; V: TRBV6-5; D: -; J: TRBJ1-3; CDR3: CASTLGNTIYF; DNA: TGTGCCAGCACTCTAGGGAACACCATATATTTT
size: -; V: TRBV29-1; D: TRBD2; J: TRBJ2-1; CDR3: CSVGTSGYNEQFF; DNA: TGCAGCGTTGGGACTAGCGGTTACAATGAGCAGTTCTTC
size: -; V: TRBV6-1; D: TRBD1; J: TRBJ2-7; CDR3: CASSEDRQGDRGAGDPPWDEQYF; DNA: TGTGCCAGCAGTGAAGACCGGCAGGGGGACAGGGGAGCGGGAGACCCTCCCTGGGACGAGCAGTACTTC
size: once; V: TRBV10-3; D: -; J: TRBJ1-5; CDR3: CAISESGGGSQPQHF; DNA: TGTGCCATCAGTGAGTCCGGAGGGGGGAGTCAGCCCCAGCATTTT
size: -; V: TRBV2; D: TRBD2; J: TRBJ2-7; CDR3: CASSRLSTREFGNEQYF; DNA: TGTGCCAGCAGTCGTCTGTCCACGCGGGAGTTCGGTAACGAGCAGTACTTC
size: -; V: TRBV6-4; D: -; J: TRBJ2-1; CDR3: CASSDLSAGEQFF; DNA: TGTGCCAGCAGTGATCTCTCAGCGGGTGAGCAGTTCTTC
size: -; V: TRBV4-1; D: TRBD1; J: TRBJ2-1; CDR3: CASSRGQGKGNEQFF; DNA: TGCGCCAGCAGCCGCGGACAGGGGAAGGGCAATGAGCAGTTCTTC
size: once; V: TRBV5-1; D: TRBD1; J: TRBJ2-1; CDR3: CASSDRGSYNEQFF; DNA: TGCGCCAGCAGCGACAGGGGCTCCTACAATGAGCAGTTCTTC
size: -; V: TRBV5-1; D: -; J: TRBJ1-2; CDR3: CASSSERGMVGYTF; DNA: TGCGCCAGCAGCTCAGAGCGGGGAATGGTTGGCTACACCTTC
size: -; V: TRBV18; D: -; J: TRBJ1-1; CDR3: CASSPRWGLQNTEAFF; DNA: TGTGCCAGCTCACCACGCTGGGGACTCCAAAACACTGAAGCTTTCTTT
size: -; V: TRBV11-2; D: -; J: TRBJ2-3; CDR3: CASSFGSSADTQYF; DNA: TGTGCCAGCAGCTTCGGGTCTTCGGCAGATACGCAGTATTTT
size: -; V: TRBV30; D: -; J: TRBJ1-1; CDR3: CAWSVRTEGAEAFF; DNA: TGTGCCTGGAGTGTACGGACCGAGGGCGCTGAAGCTTTCTTT